These T cell receptor beta chains were read from a single sample in a study of regulatory T cells in long-lasting Graves disease. TCRdb itself ran the multiplex PCR reads through MiXCR, one entry per CDR3 protein. The data contain roughly 420,000 distinct CDR3 sequences, 15% to 20% of them singletons. These data were also reused for a study on T cells in Graves' hyperthyroidism and ophthalmopathy.

Sequences were derived from peripheral blood mononuclear cells (PBMCs), sampled at new diagnosis, from a patient treated with antithyroid drugs. The receptors were gathered from a woman in her twenties or thirties with Graves disease. Both conserved end residues are trimmed from each CDR3. Each record gives: D gene, V gene, J gene, CDR3 protein. D genes are given only for firm matches.

TRBD2	TRBV6-1	TRBJ2-5	ASKTGTSGKFETQY
NA	TRBV7-9	TRBJ2-3	ASSFSKTPSTDTQY
NA	TRBV19	TRBJ1-4	AKADGATNEKLF
NA	TRBV13	TRBJ1-1	ASSNRVRTEAF
TRBD1	TRBV30	TRBJ1-1	AWGPPGTASNTEAF
TRBD2	TRBV5-1	TRBJ2-7	ASSFSGSLINEQY
NA	TRBV15	TRBJ2-3	ATSRGRGPSDTQY
TRBD2	TRBV18	TRBJ2-5	ASSPPSGSGGGTQY
NA	TRBV2	TRBJ2-5	AGEYRAQETQY
NA	TRBV5-1	TRBJ2-3	ASSPPGGTDTQY
NA	TRBV14	TRBJ1-4	ASSRQALNEKLF
NA	TRBV20-1	TRBJ2-4	SARLMRQNIQY
NA	TRBV7-2	TRBJ1-2	ASSGGRGYYGYT
NA	TRBV18	TRBJ2-7	ASPPDGTEQY
NA	TRBV30	TRBJ2-3	AWSVRGSTDTQY
NA	TRBV27	TRBJ2-1	ASSTPRGRNSYNEQF
NA	TRBV6-5	TRBJ2-7	ASSYSSGGDEQY
NA	TRBV28	TRBJ2-2	ASSFQSWGGHQNTGELF
TRBD1	TRBV6-5	TRBJ1-5	ASSYSQGANQPQH
TRBD1	TRBV19	TRBJ2-1	ASSTRDREVNEQF
NA	TRBV10-2	TRBJ2-1	ASSGPAANEQF
TRBD2	TRBV6-5	TRBJ2-7	ASSYPRLAGGKYEQY
NA	TRBV7-9	TRBJ1-2	ASSLYGTPDYGYT
NA	TRBV5-1	TRBJ2-1	ASSLGARNNEQF
NA	TRBV19	TRBJ2-3	ASRSWNTQY
TRBD1	TRBV27	TRBJ1-6	ASRDRVGEDSPLH
NA	TRBV25-1	TRBJ2-7	ASIHRGLIEQY
TRBD2	TRBV4-1	TRBJ2-7	ASSPGSGSYSYEQY
TRBD2	TRBV2	TRBJ2-1	ASSGSGTTNEQF
NA	TRBV6-5	TRBJ1-6	ASSYSQGRWNSPLH
NA	TRBV13	TRBJ2-3	ASSTSPPGGRGDTQY
TRBD1	TRBV12-3/TRBV12-4	TRBJ2-1	ASSSGTGFSSSYNEQF
TRBD2	TRBV7-8	TRBJ2-1	ASSFRTSGTYNEQF
NA	TRBV6-9	TRBJ2-1	ASSYLGRVSYNEQF
NA	TRBV29-1	TRBJ1-1	SVERGQMGPEAF
TRBD1	TRBV7-8	TRBJ1-3	ASSLHGTGTGNTIY
TRBD1	TRBV28	TRBJ1-2	ASSLLTGHTNYGYT
NA	TRBV11-2	TRBJ1-1	ASSLRPGGKVTEAF
TRBD1	TRBV7-2	TRBJ1-4	ASSLRRDRSPEKLF
NA	TRBV6-5	TRBJ2-7	ASSLLPNYEQY
NA	TRBV5-1	TRBJ2-1	ASSLGILYNQQF
TRBD2	TRBV28	TRBJ2-3	ASSLAGVRPDTQY
TRBD2	TRBV7-8	TRBJ2-1	ASSRGAGGGKF
NA	TRBV3-1	TRBJ2-7	ASSHRGAGNSYEQY
TRBD2	TRBV27	TRBJ2-1	ASSPPGGPRGNEQF
TRBD1	TRBV19	TRBJ1-5	ASSIDGRGHQPQH
NA	TRBV6-2/TRBV6-3	TRBJ1-1	ASSYSGFSGRLKNTEAF
NA	TRBV3-2	TRBJ2-7	ASSHRPPYEQY
NA	TRBV19	TRBJ1-2	ASRPQGYGYT
TRBD1	TRBV20-1	TRBJ1-2	SLRTGVYGYT
NA	TRBV15	TRBJ2-1	ATSREKTRRKILHNEQF
NA	TRBV7-9	TRBJ1-6	ASSPPGLPGGNSPLH
TRBD1	TRBV10-3	TRBJ2-3	AISESIPDRGINTDTQY
NA	TRBV11-1	TRBJ2-3	ASSRDPITDTQY